This T cell receptor beta chain comes out of a study of blood T cell repertoires in COVID-19. Study as a whole: Acute and convalescent COVID-19 samples came from the United States, Italy and Spain. Nucleic acid was either cDNA or gDNA, and it came from T cells, B-cell-depleted T cells, or PBMCs.

Participants' reported clinical history set cohort assignment. V was cut by 2 bases and J by 4 bases, with 11 bases left in between. This CDR3 spans 14 amino acids. Germline loops: CDR1 MDHEN, CDR2 SYDVKM. Repertoires were generated with immunoSEQ multiplex PCR, while TCRdb's copy carries only in-frame clones and drops some. The data show more than 450,000 clones, about nine tenths seen once. Sequencing was carried out using PBMCs or T cells enriched from blood (not recorded which). The TCR comes from a woman in her late teens or twenties who had recovered from COVID-19. The chain recombines TRBV28 with TRBJ1-1, with a weak D call TRBD1 (6 bases). The CDR3, as DNA: TGTGCCAGCAGTTTAGGGGGCGCGGGCACTGAAGCTTTCTTT. As protein: CASSLGGAGTEAFF.